The rows below give T cell receptor beta chains drawn from one sample of a study of early T cells in non-severe SARS-CoV-2 infection. MiXCR, applied by TCRdb to the 5' RACE reads, yields one record per CDR3 protein. This table has 50,000 to 70,000 distinct CDR3 sequences, about an eighth appearing once. Sequenced input: whole blood. All receptors derive from an adult who was a healthcare worker with PCR-confirmed SARS-CoV-2 infection or an uninfected control (not recorded which). The CDR3 runs from the conserved cysteine through the conserved F or W. D genes are given only for firm matches. The size field is filled for only some rows; it gives once, few, many or a size class.

NA,TRBJ2-7,many,TRBV6-2/TRBV6-3,TGTGCCAGCAGTTATCGAGGGGGAAGCTCCTACGAGCAGTACTTC,CASSYRGGSSYEQYF
NA,TRBJ1-1,few,TRBV10-3,TGTGCCATCAGCCGGGCCAACACTGAAGCTTTCTTT,CAISRANTEAFF
NA,TRBJ2-7,many,TRBV15,TGTGCCACCAGCAGAGTAGTCGACTACGAGCAGTACTTC,CATSRVVDYEQYF
NA,TRBJ2-2,few,TRBV3-1,TGTGCCAGCAGGACGTCCAAAACCGGGGAGCTGTTTTTT,CASRTSKTGELFF
NA,TRBJ1-4,medium-sized,TRBV19,TGTGCCACCAGCTCAGGGCAAGAAAGTGAAAAACTGTTTTTT,CATSSGQESEKLFF
NA,TRBJ2-1,many,TRBV19,TGTGCCAGTAGTGGACCCATCCGACAGAGAATTAGCAATGAGCAGTTCTTC,CASSGPIRQRISNEQFF
TRBD2,TRBJ2-5,few,TRBV12-3/TRBV12-4,TGTGCCAGCAGTACCGGGCGGGGGGCTAATCCACACCAAGAGACCCAGTACTTC,CASSTGRGANPHQETQYF
NA,TRBJ2-2,few,TRBV30,TGTGCCGGGTCGAGGACACCCCAATGGACCGGGGAGCTGTTTTTT,CAGSRTPQWTGELFF
NA,TRBJ1-1,many,TRBV20-1,TGCAGTGCTAGTGACAGGCGATACACTGAAGCTTTCTTT,CSASDRRYTEAFF
NA,TRBJ2-4,many,TRBV4-3,TGCGCCAGCAGCCAAGATTACGCAGGGGTAGACATTCAGTACTTC,CASSQDYAGVDIQYF
TRBD2,TRBJ2-3,many,TRBV11-3,TGTGCCAGCAGCTTAGGAACAGGGACTAGTTCGGATACGCAGTATTTT,CASSLGTGTSSDTQYF
TRBD2,TRBJ2-5,many,TRBV5-1,TGCGCCAGCAGCTGGGTAGCGGGGGAAGAGACCCAGTACTTC,CASSWVAGEETQYF
NA,TRBJ2-7,NA,TRBV5-1,TGCGCCAGCAGCGATCACTACGAGCAGTACTTC,CASSDHYEQYF
NA,TRBJ2-6,few,TRBV27,TGTGCCAGCAGTTCGCCAGGTCTATTCGCCAACGTCCTGACTTTC,CASSSPGLFANVLTF
NA,TRBJ2-3,many,TRBV4-1,TGCGCCAGCAGCCAAGAATGGCTAGGGGTCGATACGCAGTATTTT,CASSQEWLGVDTQYF
TRBD1,TRBJ1-1,few,TRBV6-1,TGTGCCAGCAGTGACAGGGACAGGAACCTGGCAGACACTGAAGCTTTCTTT,CASSDRDRNLADTEAFF
TRBD2,TRBJ2-1,NA,TRBV19,TGTGCCAGTAGTATAGATCTATCGGGACTAGCTATCGATGAGCAGTTCTTC,CASSIDLSGLAIDEQFF
NA,TRBJ1-2,many,TRBV28,TGTGCCAGCAGTCGGTCGGATGGCTACACCTTC,CASSRSDGYTF
NA,TRBJ2-1,few,TRBV5-1,TGCGCCAGCAGCTTGAACGGGGTCTGGAGTGAGCAGTTCTTC,CASSLNGVWSEQFF
TRBD2,TRBJ2-1,NA,TRBV5-4,TGTGCCAGCAGCTTGGGGGTTAGCGGGGGGCCGCGGAATGAGCAGTTCTTC,CASSLGVSGGPRNEQFF
TRBD2,TRBJ2-3,many,TRBV20-1,TGCGTCTTCCGGGCGGGGGGCCGGGTTGCAGATACGCAGTATTTT,CVFRAGGRVADTQYF
TRBD1,TRBJ1-1,few,TRBV6-6,TGTGCCAGTAGCCGAGGACAGGGGAGAGGGAACACTGAAGCTTTCTTT,CASSRGQGRGNTEAFF
NA,TRBJ2-1,many,TRBV4-2,TGTGCCAGCACCCCTAGAGACGGGAATGAGCAGTTCTTC,CASTPRDGNEQFF
TRBD2,TRBJ2-1,NA,TRBV6-5,TGTGCCAGCATCGGGACTAGCGGGGGGGTCTCCTACAATGAGCAGTTCTTC,CASIGTSGGVSYNEQFF
TRBD1,TRBJ2-2,few,TRBV5-5,TGTGCCAGCAGCTTGGGACAGGGGCCCACCGGGGAGCTGTTTTTT,CASSLGQGPTGELFF
NA,TRBJ2-2,many,TRBV2,TGTGCCAGCAGCGGATTCACTGGGCAGGGGGGCACCGGGGAGCTGTTTTTT,CASSGFTGQGGTGELFF
NA,TRBJ2-1,NA,TRBV20-1,TGCAGTGCTAGAGAAGCCGGACTGGACCTCAATGAGCAGTTCTTC,CSAREAGLDLNEQFF
TRBD2,TRBJ2-1,few,TRBV29-1,TGCAGCGTGGGACTAGCGGGGGGCCGTTACAATGAGCAGTTCTTC,CSVGLAGGRYNEQFF
NA,TRBJ1-5,few,TRBV18,TGTGCCAGCTCCGAGGACAGAAATCAGCCCCAGCATTTT,CASSEDRNQPQHF
TRBD2,TRBJ2-1,NA,TRBV5-4,TGTGCCAGCAGCTTCAGCGGGGAACGCGATGAGCAGTTCTTC,CASSFSGERDEQFF
TRBD2,TRBJ2-5,NA,TRBV7-8,TGTGCCAGCAGCTTAGGGGGGGGAATGAGGGAGACCCAGTACTTC,CASSLGGGMRETQYF
TRBD1,TRBJ2-7,many,TRBV30,TGTGCCTGGAGTCGGGACAGGCCCTACGAGCAGTACTTC,CAWSRDRPYEQYF
NA,TRBJ1-5,many,TRBV27,TGTGCCAGCAGTTTATCTCCGGGGTTAGGTCAGCCCCAGCATTTT,CASSLSPGLGQPQHF
NA,TRBJ1-2,NA,TRBV30,TGTGCCAACCATCGGGGGAACTATGGCTACACCTTC,CANHRGNYGYTF
NA,TRBJ2-4,few,TRBV3-2,TGTGCCAGCAGCCACAGGGCCAAAAACATTCAGTACTTC,CASSHRAKNIQYF
NA,TRBJ2-4,many,TRBV11-2,TGTGCCAGCAGCTTAGATCAGGGAGAGACCTACTTC,CASSLDQGETYF
NA,TRBJ2-2,few,TRBV20-1,TGCAGTGCTAAACCGGGGACCCAGACCGGGGAGCTGTTTTTT,CSAKPGTQTGELFF
NA,TRBJ2-1,NA,TRBV7-9,TGTGCCAGCAGCCCTAGTTCCGGACAGCCCAAAGATAACTTC,CASSPSSGQPKDNF
NA,TRBJ1-1,few,TRBV30,TGTGCCCGCTCGGACAGCCCAATGAACACTGAAGCTTTCTTT,CARSDSPMNTEAFF
NA,TRBJ2-1,many,TRBV12-3/TRBV12-4,TGTGCCAGCAGTTTAGTCTTGGGGCATGAGCAGTTCTTC,CASSLVLGHEQFF
NA,TRBJ1-1,many,TRBV18,TGTGCCAGCTCACGAAACAGGGACACTGAAGCTTTCTTT,CASSRNRDTEAFF
TRBD1,TRBJ1-2,NA,TRBV12-3/TRBV12-4,TGTGCCAGCAGTCCACACAGGGGTCTGAACTATGGCTACACCTTC,CASSPHRGLNYGYTF
TRBD2,TRBJ2-7,NA,TRBV20-1,TGCAGTGCTCCCGGACTAGCGGAGAGCTCCTACGAGCAGTACTTC,CSAPGLAESSYEQYF
NA,TRBJ2-7,many,TRBV18,TGTGCCAGCTCACCCCGGGACGCAATATACGAGCAGTACTTC,CASSPRDAIYEQYF
NA,TRBJ2-7,many,TRBV29-1,TGCAGCGTTGAAGTTCCCTCGAGGGATCCCTACGAGCAGTACTTC,CSVEVPSRDPYEQYF
NA,TRBJ1-1,many,TRBV13,TGTGCCAGCAGCTTAATCAGGCAGCGGAACACTGAAGCTTTCTTT,CASSLIRQRNTEAFF
NA,TRBJ2-2,many,TRBV10-1,TGCGCCAGCAGGCAGGGGTCGGGCACCGGGGAGCTGTTTTTT,CASRQGSGTGELFF
TRBD1,TRBJ1-1,few,TRBV7-9,TGTGCCAGCAGCGCTGACAGGGATTTT,CASSADRDF
NA,TRBJ2-1,many,TRBV6-2/TRBV6-3,TGTGCCAGCAGAGAATTTGATGAGCAGTTCTTC,CASREFDEQFF
TRBD1,TRBJ1-1,few,TRBV25-1,TGTGCCAGCAGTCCTGGACAGGGGAGCACTGAAGCTTTCTTT,CASSPGQGSTEAFF
NA,TRBJ2-5,NA,TRBV7-6,TGTGCCAGCAGCTTAGGATCAGACCAGACCCAGTACTTC,CASSLGSDQTQYF
NA,TRBJ1-2,NA,TRBV2,TGTGCCAGCAGGGTAGACAGCTATGGCTACACCTTC,CASRVDSYGYTF
NA,TRBJ1-3,NA,TRBV9,TGTGCCAGCAGCCCTCTTCTGTACGGAAACACCATATATTTT,CASSPLLYGNTIYF